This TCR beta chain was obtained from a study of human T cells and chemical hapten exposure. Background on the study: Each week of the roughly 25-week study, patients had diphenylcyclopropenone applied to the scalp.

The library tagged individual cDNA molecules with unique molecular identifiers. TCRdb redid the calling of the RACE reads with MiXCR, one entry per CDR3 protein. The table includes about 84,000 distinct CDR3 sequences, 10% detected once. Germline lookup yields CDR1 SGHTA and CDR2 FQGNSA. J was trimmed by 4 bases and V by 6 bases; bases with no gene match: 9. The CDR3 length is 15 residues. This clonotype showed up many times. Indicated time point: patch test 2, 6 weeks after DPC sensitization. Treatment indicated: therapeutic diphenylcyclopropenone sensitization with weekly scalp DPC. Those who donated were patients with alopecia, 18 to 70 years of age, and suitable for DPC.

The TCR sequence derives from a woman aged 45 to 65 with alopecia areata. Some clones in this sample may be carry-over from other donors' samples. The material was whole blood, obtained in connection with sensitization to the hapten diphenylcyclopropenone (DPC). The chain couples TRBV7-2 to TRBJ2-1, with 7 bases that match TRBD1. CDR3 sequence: CASSPDRVSYNEQFF. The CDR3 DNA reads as TGTGCCAGCAGTCCAGACAGGGTATCTTACAATGAGCAGTTCTTC.